This TCR beta chain stems from a study of early T cells in non-severe SARS-CoV-2 infection (dated by TCRdb to the early 2020s). About the investigation overall: Because TCR sequencing was done on bulk RNA from unsorted whole blood, the alpha and beta chains could not be paired. The paper as a whole reports these results and caveats: VDJdb matching was skewed toward anti-spike CD8 responses and likely underestimated virus-specific expansions, missing private and CD4 specificities.

The library was built by means of 5' RACE. The data were produced on a NextSeq 500. The TCR library protocol attached unique molecular identifiers to individual cDNA molecules to correct for sequencing error and PCR bias. Sequencing covered both TCR alpha and beta chains, and within each sample the abundances of alpha and beta sequences were tightly co-correlated. The original pipeline was this. V gene, J gene and CDR3 annotation of TCR sequences was performed with Decombinator V4. Expanded TCRs were defined as changing significantly between any two time points under a Poisson model with p below 0.0001. TCR abundances were normalised to the total number of TCRs sequenced per sample and were expressed as counts per million. MAIT TCRs were defined by TRAV1-2 paired with TRAJ12, TRAJ20 or TRAJ33, and iNKT TCRs by TRAV10 paired with TRAJ18. A search of VDJdb, accessed on 1 November 2021, was run for TCRs annotated to CMV, EBV and SARS-CoV-2, with TCRs annotated for multiple antigens excluded. TCRdb passed the public sequencing reads through fastp at Q25 and MiXCR, retaining productive beta sequences. Merged by CDR3 protein, the rows form single entries marked with the most common genes and DNA. TCRdb, not the authors, supplied the V and J calls. The sample contains 53,000 or so distinct CDR3 sequences, about 7.4% of them found a single time. The ten most abundant clones make up 5% to 6.5% of the sample.

Taken from the germline V gene, the CDR1 and CDR2 loops are MGHDK and SYGVNS. Counted from cysteine to phenylalanine, this CDR3 has 13 amino acids. The DNA shown is the 39-base CDR3, in frame from base 1. Trimming takes 8 bases from V and 0 bases from J, and the germline ends sit 8 bases apart. The study was a case-control design nested within a healthcare worker cohort in London, UK, with weekly nasopharyngeal swab PCR tests and blood sampling. Healthcare workers were recruited between 23 and 31 March 2020, during the week of the UK lockdown, and were followed weekly for up to about 16 weeks. This clonotype was recorded many times. The antigen it binds to is not known. No base-level quality is on record; no much larger clone is a single base apart.

The sample comprised whole blood. This receptor was obtained from an adult who was a healthcare worker with PCR-confirmed SARS-CoV-2 infection or an uninfected control (not recorded which). In this chain, TRBV25-1 is recombined with TRBJ1-5; the D segment could be TRBD1, given 5 matching bases. The nucleotides read TGTGCCAGCCGGGACGGTAGCAATCAGCCCCAGCATTTT. Its protein reads: CASRDGSNQPQHF.